The 20 T cell receptor beta chains below come from one sample, sequenced in a study of cytomegalovirus exposure and HLA in healthy donors. 60 Vbeta and 13 Jbeta primers were used in PCR. Assay used: immunoSEQ multiplex PCR; TCRdb lists only in-frame clones, some missing. Found here are under 200,000 clones, 75% to 90% of them singletons; the top ten hold approximately 2%. Sequenced: PBMCs. These receptors originate from a woman younger than 35 in good health and CMV-seronegative.

The V and J genes are TRBV5-1 and TRBJ1-2; TRBD1 is a possible D gene (6 bases). This CDR3 has 14 residues. The germline CDR1 and CDR2 sequences are SGHRS and YFSETQ. V lost 9 bases, J lost 3 bases, and 18 bases lay in between. CDR3 nucleotides: TGCGCCAACGGGGCGGGGGGCTCCTACTATGGCTACACCTTC. Amino acids: CANGAGGSYYGYTF.

A single count supports this clone. The chain recombines TRBV4-2 with TRBJ1-2; D ambiguous. This CDR3 spans 12 amino acids. Germline-derived CDR1 and CDR2 are LGHNA and YNFKEQ. V was shortened by 0 bases and J by 8 bases, with 7 bases between the two germline ends. The CDR3 loop is CASSQESGGYTF. CDR3 in DNA: TGTGCCAGCAGCCAAGAGTCGGGGGGCTACACCTTC.

The chain carries TRBV28 and TRBJ1-2; no clear D. This CDR3 contains 18 residues. V was pared by 6 bases and J by 2 bases, with 25 bases between. CDR1 and CDR2 from the germline V gene are MDHEN and SYDVKM. This CDR3 is CASRTPGIAYTSNYGYTF. CDR3 nucleotide sequence: TGTGCCAGCAGGACCCCCGGGATAGCCTATACTTCAAACTATGGCTACACCTTC.

The rearrangement uses TRBV28 and TRBJ1-1; D is perhaps TRBD1 (5 bases). The V gene lost 7 bases and the J gene lost 4 bases, with 13 bases spanning the gap. From germline, CDR1 is MDHEN and CDR2 SYDVKM. The length of the CDR3 is 13 residues. Here the CDR3 reads CASKGLLGTEAFF. CDR3 DNA sequence: TGTGCCAGCAAGGGGTTGCTGGGCACTGAAGCTTTCTTT.

The rearrangement links TRBV2 to TRBJ2-3; D call uncertain. Germline V gives CDR1 SNHLY, CDR2 FYNNEI. V lost 7 bases and J 4 bases, leaving 9 bases between the germline ends. The CDR3 covers 12 residues. The CDR3 sequence is CASTESPDTQYF. CDR3 nucleotides: TGTGCCAGCACCGAAAGCCCAGATACGCAGTATTTT. The whole variable domain, filled in from reference TRBV2 and TRBJ2-3, reads EPEVTQTPSHQVTQMGQEVILRCVPISNHLYFYWYRQILGQKVEFLVSFYNNEISEKSEIFDDQFSVERPDGSNFTLKIRSTKLEDSAMYFCASTESPDTQYFGPGTRLTVL.

The CDR3 region has the DNA TGTGCCAGCAGGGATACCGGGATGGCGGATACGCAGTATTTT. It yields the protein CASRDTGMADTQYF. The V gene is TRBV13, the J gene TRBJ2-3; D might be TRBD2 (5 bases). V was shortened by 6 bases and J by 6 bases, with 16 bases between the two germline ends. The length of the CDR3 is 14 residues. CDR1 and CDR2 (germline): PRHDT, FYEKMQ (reference sequence).

The chain carries TRBV5-4 and TRBJ2-5; the match to TRBD2 covers 8 bases. V shed 2 bases, J shed 1 base, and the junction held 10 bases outside the gene matches. This CDR3 has 17 amino acids. Per the germline V gene, CDR1 is SGHNT and CDR2 is YYREEE (reference sequence). CDR3 sequence reads: CASSLSLGLAGQETQYF. CDR3 in DNA: TGTGCCAGCAGCTTAAGTCTCGGACTAGCCGGCCAAGAGACCCAGTACTTC. The variable domain in full, completed from reference TRBV5-4 and TRBJ2-5, reads ETGVTQSPTHLIKTRGQQVTLRCSSQSGHNTVSWYQQALGQGPQFIFQYYREEENGRGNFPPRFSGLQFPNYSSELNVNALELDDSALYLCASSLSLGLAGQETQYFGPGTRLLVL.

V and J are TRBV5-1 and TRBJ2-5; TRBD1 aligns across 7 bases. Looked up from germline, CDR1 is SGHRS and CDR2 is YFSETQ. CDR3 size: 14 residues. V shed 0 bases and J 4 bases; nucleotides not matched to a gene: 3. CDR3 region: CASSLGQGRETQYF. The CDR3, as DNA: TGCGCCAGCAGCTTGGGACAGGGACGAGAGACCCAGTACTTC.

The chain carries TRBV18 and TRBJ1-6; D is perhaps TRBD1 (5 bases). Germline CDR1 reads KGHSH; CDR2 reads LQKENI. V was trimmed by 1 base and J by 5 bases, leaving 6 bases between them. This CDR3 has 14 residues. The CDR3 loop reads CASSPRRDNSPLHF. In DNA form, the CDR3 reads TGTGCCAGCTCACCACGCAGGGATAATTCACCCCTCCACTTT. Full variable domain (outside the CDR3, taken from reference TRBV18 and TRBJ1-6): NAGVMQNPRHLVRRRGQEARLRCSPMKGHSHVYWYRQLPEEGLKFMVYLQKENIIDESGMPKERFSAEFPKEGPSILRIQQVVRGDSAAYFCASSPRRDNSPLHFGNGTRLTVT.

CDR3 in DNA: TGTGCCAGTAGTCAAAGATCGGACAGGGTCGCCGGCTACACCTTC. Its translation is CASSQRSDRVAGYTF. The chain couples TRBV19 to TRBJ1-2, with 8 positions matching TRBD1. The CDR3 is 15 residues long. Germline trimming cut 5 bases from V and 8 bases from J; bases unmatched to any gene: 13. Germline lookup yields CDR1 LNHDA and CDR2 SQIVND (reference sequence).

This clone was seen once. The V call is TRBV27, the J call TRBJ2-7, with TRBD2 matching over 11 bases. The CDR3 runs to 15 residues. From germline, CDR1 is MNHEY and CDR2 SMNVEV (reference sequence). V lost 6 bases, J lost 0 bases, and 4 bases stayed unmatched. CDR3 nucleotides: TGTGCCAGCAGCGGACTAGCGGGCTCCTCCTACGAGCAGTACTTC. It encodes CASSGLAGSSYEQYF.

The gene calls are TRBV9 and TRBJ2-5; D is ambiguous. Trimming removed 1 base from V and 5 bases from J, with 9 bases in between. This CDR3 region has 13 residues. Germline loops: CDR1 SGDLS, CDR2 YYNGEE. The CDR3 is CASSVTAFETQYF. DNA for the CDR3: TGTGCCAGCAGCGTAACAGCCTTCGAGACCCAGTACTTC. Full variable domain (rest looked up from reference TRBV9 and TRBJ2-5): DSGVTQTPKHLITATGQRVTLRCSPRSGDLSVYWYQQSLDQGLQFLIQYYNGEERAKGNILERFSAQQFPDLHSELNLSSLELGDSALYFCASSVTAFETQYFGPGTRLLVL.

The chain is built from TRBV7-9 and TRBJ1-5, with D perhaps TRBD1 (6 bases). CDR1 is SEHNR, CDR2 FQNEAQ, per germline (reference sequence). V lost 5 bases and J lost 2, with 10 bases in between. This CDR3 comprises 14 residues. The CDR3, as DNA: TGTGCCAGCAGCCGTTCAGGGGGCAATCAGCCCCAGCATTTT. This codes for CASSRSGGNQPQHF.

This sequence joins TRBV28 and TRBJ1-4, with D possibly being TRBD1 (5 bases). V lost 3 bases and J lost 8, with 13 bases in between. This CDR3 has 14 residues. Germline V gives CDR1 MDHEN, CDR2 SYDVKM. The CDR3 sequence: CASSFGGVGEKLFF. The CDR3 DNA is TGTGCCAGCAGTTTTGGGGGGGTGGGAGAAAAACTGTTTTTT.

The V and J genes are TRBV6-4 and TRBJ1-1; 8 bases fit TRBD1. The CDR3 is 15 amino acids. Germline V gene data show CDR1 as MRHNA and CDR2 as SNTAGT. Trimming took 4 bases from V and 3 from J; bases not matched to a gene: 7. DNA of the CDR3: TGTGCCAGCAGTGCCAAGACAGGGGTAGACACTGAAGCTTTCTTT. Translated, it gives CASSAKTGVDTEAFF.

This clone was picked up one time. This CDR3 reads CAWSDRNNQPQHF. The CDR3 bases are TGTGCCTGGAGTGACAGGAACAATCAGCCCCAGCATTTT. The rearrangement joins TRBV30 to TRBJ1-5, with D perhaps TRBD1 (5 bases). The length of the CDR3 is 13 residues. Trimming took off 1 base at V and 3 bases at J, with 7 bases between the two ends. CDR1 and CDR2 (germline): GTSNPN, SVGIG (reference sequence).

V usage is TRBV2 and J usage is TRBJ1-6, with TRBD1 matching over 9 bases. This CDR3 is built from 15 residues. V gave up 4 bases and J gave up 5 bases; unmatched junction bases: 3. From germline, CDR1 is SNHLY and CDR2 FYNNEI. This CDR3 is CASSVQGADNSPLHF. The CDR3 DNA reads as TGTGCCAGCAGTGTACAGGGGGCAGATAATTCACCCCTCCACTTT. Full variable domain (missing parts from reference TRBV2 and TRBJ1-6): EPEVTQTPSHQVTQMGQEVILRCVPISNHLYFYWYRQILGQKVEFLVSFYNNEISEKSEIFDDQFSVERPDGSNFTLKIRSTKLEDSAMYFCASSVQGADNSPLHFGNGTRLTVT.

The chain combines TRBV30 with TRBJ2-7; weak D call: TRBD2 (5 bases). Looked up from germline, CDR1 is GTSNPN and CDR2 is SVGIG (reference sequence). V lost 3 bases to trimming and J lost 6 bases, with 9 bases between them. The CDR3 extends over 11 amino acids. The CDR3 is CAWRRVGEQYF. CDR3 in DNA: TGTGCCTGGAGGAGGGTAGGCGAGCAGTACTTC.

Here the CDR3 reads CAWSSPRLTQYF. In nucleotides, the CDR3 is TGTGCCTGGAGTTCACCTAGGCTTACGCAGTATTTT. The rearrangement joins TRBV30 to TRBJ2-3; no clear D gene. Per the germline V gene, CDR1 is GTSNPN and CDR2 is SVGIG (reference sequence). The ends were cut back, 2 bases at V and 8 bases at J, with 11 bases in the middle. There are 12 residues in the CDR3.

The chain carries TRBV18 and TRBJ2-5; TRBD2 matches 8 bases. CDR1 and CDR2 (germline): KGHSH, LQKENI. V was clipped by 0 bases and J by 9 bases; unmatched bases: 12. The CDR3 runs to 16 residues. The chain's CDR3 is CASSPPSTSAFRAQYF. The CDR3 DNA follows: TGTGCCAGCTCACCACCGTCGACTAGCGCTTTTAGGGCCCAGTACTTC. The variable domain in full, with the rest retrieved from reference TRBV18 and TRBJ2-5, is NAGVMQNPRHLVRRRGQEARLRCSPMKGHSHVYWYRQLPEEGLKFMVYLQKENIIDESGMPKERFSAEFPKEGPSILRIQQVVRGDSAAYFCASSPPSTSAFRAQYFGPGTRLLVL.